Listed here are 12 T cell receptor beta chains from one sample, sequenced in a study of CD8+CD57+ T cells in acquired aplastic anemia. Patients selected for sequencing had displayed CD8+CD57+ cell expansion by flow cytometry. Profiling of TCR beta VDJ combinations and CDR3 sequences used genomic DNA as template. TCRdb re-called the reads through MiXCR, storing one row per CDR3 protein. The data show about 180,000 distinct CDR3 sequences, nearly 50% seen once. Sequenced input: sorted CD4+, CD8+, or CD8+CD57+ T cells (not recorded which) from PBMCs. The source of these receptors is a human donor with aplastic anemia.

J is TRBJ2-2 and V is TRBV19; no clear D gene. The V end lost 3 bases, the J end lost 3 bases, and 8 bases lay between the germline ends. The CDR3 has 14 amino acids. The V gene's germline CDR1 is LNHDA and CDR2 SQIVND (reference sequence). CDR3 DNA: TGTGCCAGTAGTATCGTTATTGACACCGGGGAGCTGTTTTTT. Amino acids: CASSIVIDTGELFF. The variable domain in full, with the rest retrieved from reference TRBV19 and TRBJ2-2, is DGGITQSPKYLFRKEGQNVTLSCEQNLNHDAMYWYRQDPGQGLRLIYYSQIVNDFQKGDIAEGYSVSREKKESFPLTVTSAQKNPTAFYLCASSIVIDTGELFFGEGSRLTVL.

A word on this clonotype: A read error may account for a junction end that differs from germline. This chain uses TRBV10-3 with TRBJ1-5; no clear D. Germline V gene data show CDR1 as ENHRY and CDR2 as SYGVKD. This CDR3 is 13 amino acids long. The CDR3 DNA reads as TGTGCCAGCAGTCGTCTTGGCAATCAGCCCCGGCATTTT. Translating gives CASSRLGNQPRHF.

The chain couples TRBV6-1 to TRBJ1-3, with D maybe TRBD1 (6 bases). The V end lost 6 bases, the J end lost 1 base, and 13 bases lay between the germline ends. CDR1 is MNHNS and CDR2 is SASEGT in the germline V gene. This CDR3 has 15 amino acids. The CDR3 region is CASSKQGSSGNTIYF. CDR3 DNA: TGTGCCAGCAGCAAACAGGGTAGTTCTGGAAACACCATATATTTT.

This clonotype was seen only a few times. The chain recombines TRBV18 with TRBJ2-7; a weak D match, TRBD2 (5 bases). The ends were cut back, 2 bases at V and 7 bases at J, with 9 bases in the middle. This CDR3 spans 12 amino acids. Germline V gene sequence: CDR1 KGHSH, CDR2 LQKENI. CDR3 DNA sequence: TGTGCCAGCTCACCAAAGTCGGGGGAGCAGTACTTC. Amino acid sequence: CASSPKSGEQYF.

There are many counts of this clonotype. This rearrangement joins TRBV25-1 to TRBJ1-4; D not certain. CDR1 and CDR2 from the germline V gene are MGHDK and SYGVNS. The length of the CDR3 is 14 residues. V was clipped by 3 bases and J by 7 bases, with 12 bases between them. The CDR3 DNA follows: TGTGCCAGCAGTGAGATCAAGGATAGTGAAAAACTGTTTTTT. It yields the protein CASSEIKDSEKLFF.

The CDR3 region is CATSDSGPEQFF. The CDR3 bases are TGTGCCACCAGTGACAGCGGGCCTGAGCAGTTCTTC. V and J are TRBV24-1 and TRBJ2-1, with D possibly matching TRBD2 (6 bases). The V gene lost 4 bases and the J gene lost 9 bases, with 9 bases spanning the gap. The CDR3 sequence is 12 residues long. The germline gives CDR1 KGHDR, CDR2 SFDVKD.

The chain carries TRBV3-1 and TRBJ1-3; D gene unclear. The CDR3 is 15 amino acids. From germline, CDR1 is LGHDT and CDR2 YNNKEL (reference sequence). V gave up 0 bases and J gave up 0 bases, with 6 bases separating them. This CDR3 reads CASSQDRNSGNTIYF. In DNA, the CDR3 is TGTGCCAGCAGCCAAGATAGGAACTCTGGAAACACCATATATTTT.

This chain links TRBV2 with TRBJ2-1, with 7 bases that match TRBD1. V lost 10 bases to trimming and J lost 4 bases; unmatched junction nucleotides: 1. Looked up from germline, CDR1 is SNHLY and CDR2 is FYNNEI. The CDR3 has 11 amino acids. CDR3 in amino acids: CAIQGYNEQFF. CDR3 sequence (DNA): TGTGCCATACAGGGGTACAATGAGCAGTTCTTC. Filled out from reference TRBV2 and TRBJ2-1, the complete variable domain reads EPEVTQTPSHQVTQMGQEVILRCVPISNHLYFYWYRQILGQKVEFLVSFYNNEISEKSEIFDDQFSVERPDGSNFTLKIRSTKLEDSAMYFCAIQGYNEQFFGPGTRLTVL.

A word on this clonotype: Germline is not matched at one junction end, which may reflect a read error. The rearrangement uses TRBV15 and TRBJ2-7; D is undetermined. Germline assignment: CDR1 LNHNV and CDR2 YYDKDF (reference sequence). This CDR3 is built from 15 residues. Here the CDR3 reads CATSGETGRKHSQYF. In DNA form, the CDR3 reads TGTGCCACCAGCGGAGAAACCGGCCGGAAGCACTCTCAGTACTTC.

J is TRBJ2-5 and V is TRBV7-9, with 8 bases lining up with TRBD2. Looked up from germline, CDR1 is SEHNR and CDR2 is FQNEAQ (reference sequence). Trimming removed 3 bases from V and 5 bases from J; junction bases left unmatched: 5. This CDR3 is built from 14 residues. The CDR3 coding sequence is TGTGCCAGCAGCTTGGGGCTAGCGGGTGAGACCCAGTACTTC. This sequence encodes CASSLGLAGETQYF. Using reference TRBV7-9 and TRBJ2-5 for the parts outside the CDR3, the full variable domain is DTGVSQNPRHKITKRGQNVTFRCDPISEHNRLYWYRQTLGQGPEFLTYFQNEAQLEKSRLLSDRFSAERPKGSFSTLEIQRTEQGDSAMYLCASSLGLAGETQYFGPGTRLLVL.

This clonotype was detected ten times or more. V gene TRBV6-1 combines with J gene TRBJ2-7; D uncertain. This CDR3 spans 14 amino acids. Germline V gene data show CDR1 as MNHNS and CDR2 as SASEGT. The ends were cut back, 5 bases at V and 3 bases at J, with 14 bases in the middle. DNA of the CDR3: TGTGCCAGCAGTACCTCTACCGGTATCTACGAGCAGTACTTC. Protein: CASSTSTGIYEQYF.

The chain is built from TRBV6-2 or TRBV6-3 and TRBJ2-3; D gene unclear. The CDR3 extends over 17 amino acids. V was pared by 0 bases and J by 1 base, with 14 bases between. Germline lookup yields CDR1 MNHEY and CDR2 SVGEGT. CDR3 bases: TGTGCCAGCAGTTACTCGGTCAGTTCCCTGGGCACAGATACGCAGTATTTT. It is translated as CASSYSVSSLGTDTQYF.